This T cell receptor beta chain is from a study of blood T cell repertoires in COVID-19. The overall study: The study drew acute and convalescent COVID-19 samples from the United States, Italy and Spain. From T cells, B-cell-depleted T cells, or PBMCs came the material, which was cDNA or gDNA.

This clone was picked up a small number of times. Original handling: Cell counts per sample came from amplifying reference gene primers. The table came from immunoSEQ multiplex PCR; TCRdb's copy has only in-frame clones and leaves some out. The V and J calls and clone size are taken from that table; D and trimming were inferred from the DNA. The sample has 60,000 or so clones; over 75% are singletons. V trimming: 0 bases; J trimming: 8 bases; junction bases outside the gene matches: 15. The CDR3 spans 17 residues. The germline V gene encodes CDR1 SGDLS and CDR2 YYNGEE. The chain recombines TRBV9 with TRBJ1-2; TRBD1 agrees at 8 bases. Sequencing was performed on peripheral blood. This receptor was identified in an elderly woman with acute or convalescent COVID-19. CDR3 in amino acids: CASSVDRPTGGGRGYTF. The DNA of the CDR3 is TGTGCCAGCAGCGTAGACCGACCCACAGGGGGAGGTCGGGGCTACACCTTC. The full variable domain, its missing parts supplied by reference TRBV9 and TRBJ1-2, is DSGVTQTPKHLITATGQRVTLRCSPRSGDLSVYWYQQSLDQGLQFLIQYYNGEERAKGNILERFSAQQFPDLHSELNLSSLELGDSALYFCASSVDRPTGGGRGYTFGSGTRLTVV.